A selection of T cell receptor beta chains follows, all from one sample in a study of T cell repertoires and HLA-DP antigens. No cognate antigen is known for these TCRs. Data came from immunoSEQ multiplex PCR; TCRdb stores just in-frame clones and leaves some out. Here the sample spans approximately 100,000 clones, about 89% being singletons. The sequenced sample consisted of CD4+ T cells from PBMCs. The receptor set was obtained from a man aged 50-60 years in good health and CMV-seronegative. CDR3s include the opening cysteine and the closing phenylalanine or tryptophan. D genes are given only for firm matches. Expanded clones are given a class, and other clones once, few, many or no size at all.

J gene,D gene,clone size,V gene,CDR3 DNA,CDR3 protein
TRBJ1-4,.,.,TRBV4-1,TGCGCCAGCAGCCAAGATATCACAGCAACTAATGAAAAACTGTTTTTT,CASSQDITATNEKLFF
TRBJ2-2,.,.,TRBV12-2,TGTGCAAGTCGCTTAGGTCTAGCGGCCGGGGAGCTGTTTTTT,CASRLGLAAGELFF
TRBJ1-2,.,.,TRBV6-6,TGTGCCAGCAAGATACAGGGCCCCTCGAACTATGGCTACACCTTC,CASKIQGPSNYGYTF
TRBJ1-1,.,.,TRBV30,TGTGCCTGCAAAATGCAGGGTTTAGGGAACACTGAAGCTTTCTTT,CACKMQGLGNTEAFF
TRBJ2-1,TRBD1,.,TRBV11-2,TGTGCCAGCAGCCGCGGGACAGGAGGGTATAATGAGCAGTTCTTC,CASSRGTGGYNEQFF
TRBJ2-5,.,.,TRBV5-1,TGCGCCAGCAGCCAGGACGGCATTCAAGAGACCCAGTACTTC,CASSQDGIQETQYF
TRBJ2-2,.,once,TRBV7-3,TGTGCCAGCAGCTTGAACGACAGGCAGCCCCCCGGGGAGCTGTTTTTT,CASSLNDRQPPGELFF
TRBJ2-1,TRBD2,.,TRBV29-1,TGCAGCGTTACCACTCCGGGACTAGCGGGAGCGGCCTCCTACAATGAGCAGTTCTTC,CSVTTPGLAGAASYNEQFF
TRBJ2-6,.,.,TRBV25-1,TGTGCCAGCAGTGCATATTCTGGGGCCAACGTCCTGACTTTC,CASSAYSGANVLTF
TRBJ2-7,TRBD1,.,TRBV4-2,TGTGCCAGCAGCCAACTCGGGACAGGGTCCTACGAGCAGTACTTC,CASSQLGTGSYEQYF
TRBJ2-6,TRBD1,.,TRBV27,TGTGCCAGCAGGCCGGACAGGGACTCTGGGGCCAACGTCCTGACTTTC,CASRPDRDSGANVLTF
TRBJ2-5,.,once,TRBV19,TGTGCCAGTAGCGCCTCCAGGGCTCGGGAGACCCAGTACTTC,CASSASRARETQYF
TRBJ2-1,.,.,TRBV7-2,TGTGCCAGCAGCTTAGGTCCTGAGGGGGACAATGAGCAGTTCTTC,CASSLGPEGDNEQFF
TRBJ2-3,TRBD2,.,TRBV27,TGTGCCAGCAGTACACGACTAGCTGGGCGCACAGATACGCAGTATTTT,CASSTRLAGRTDTQYF
TRBJ2-1,TRBD1,.,TRBV28,TGTGCCAGCAGTTTGGCGGCAGGGGGCCCGGGCAATGAGCAGTTCTTC,CASSLAAGGPGNEQFF
TRBJ1-5,TRBD1,.,TRBV28,TGTGCCAGCAGTTCGATACAGGGGCCGAATCAGCCCCAGCATTTT,CASSSIQGPNQPQHF
TRBJ2-7,TRBD1,.,TRBV19,TGTGCCAGTAGTGCCTCGGACAGGGGGCTGTACGAGCAGTACTTC,CASSASDRGLYEQYF
TRBJ2-1,.,.,TRBV9,TGTGCCAGCAGCGTCGGTGCGGTTAATGAGCAGTTCTTC,CASSVGAVNEQFF
TRBJ1-2,TRBD1,.,TRBV19,TGTGCCAGCGAGGACAGGGTGTCTGGCTACACCTTC,CASEDRVSGYTF
TRBJ1-1,.,.,TRBV5-1,TGCGCCAGCAGCTTGGGTCCAGGAGTGAACACTGAAGCTTTCTTT,CASSLGPGVNTEAFF
TRBJ2-7,.,once,TRBV21-1,TGTGCCAGCAGCAAAGTCCACGGGGCAGGGAACGGCTACGAGCAGTACTTC,CASSKVHGAGNGYEQYF
TRBJ2-7,.,.,TRBV30,TGTGCCTGGAAGGGGCAGGGCTCCGTAATCACCTACGAGCAGTACTTC,CAWKGQGSVITYEQYF
TRBJ1-1,TRBD1,.,TRBV19,TGTGCCAGTAGTATCCAGGGGGCTGAAGCTTTCTTT,CASSIQGAEAFF
TRBJ2-1,TRBD2,.,TRBV2,TGTGCCAGCAGACTAAGGCGCGGGAGCTCCTACAATGAGCAGTTCTTC,CASRLRRGSSYNEQFF
TRBJ2-7,.,once,TRBV28,TGTGCCAGCAGTTTATTACAGGGCTACGAGCAGTACTTC,CASSLLQGYEQYF
TRBJ2-7,TRBD2,.,TRBV7-8,TGTGCCAGCAGCATGACTAGCGGGGGGGCCAGCTCCTACGAGCAGTACTTC,CASSMTSGGASSYEQYF
TRBJ1-2,.,.,TRBV4-3,TGCGCCAGCAGCCAAGATCGGGGGGTAGGCTATGGCTACACCTTC,CASSQDRGVGYGYTF
TRBJ2-7,TRBD1,.,TRBV7-6,TGTGCCAGCAGCCCGGGACAGGGGTTCGAGCAGTACTTC,CASSPGQGFEQYF
TRBJ2-3,TRBD2,.,TRBV18,TGTGCCAGCTCACCACCGGGACTAGGTACAGATACGCAGTATTTT,CASSPPGLGTDTQYF
TRBJ2-5,.,.,TRBV4-1,TGCGCCAGCAGCCAAGATGGTTCCGGGCGGGGACGGACCCAGTACTTC,CASSQDGSGRGRTQYF
TRBJ2-1,.,.,TRBV6-1,TGTGCCAGCACCCCCGTAACAACGAATGAGCAGTTCTTC,CASTPVTTNEQFF
TRBJ1-5,.,.,TRBV6-5,TGTGCCAGCAGTCCCGGACAGAGCAATCAGCCCCAGCATTTT,CASSPGQSNQPQHF
TRBJ2-7,.,.,TRBV30,TGTGCCTGGAGTGTGTACGGGTCCGAGCAGTACTTC,CAWSVYGSEQYF
TRBJ1-5,.,.,TRBV7-2,TGTGCCAGCAGCCAAACAGGGATCAGGGGCAATCAGCCCCAGCATTTT,CASSQTGIRGNQPQHF
TRBJ2-5,TRBD1,.,TRBV2,TGTGCCAGCAGTGGGGACAGGCGAGAGACCCAGTACTTC,CASSGDRRETQYF
TRBJ2-1,.,.,TRBV10-1,TGCGCCAGCAGTGAGTCGAGGGCAGCGAACTACAATGAGCAGTTCTTC,CASSESRAANYNEQFF
TRBJ1-2,.,.,TRBV27,TGTGCCAGCACCCGGGGGTCTAACTATGGCTACACCTTC,CASTRGSNYGYTF